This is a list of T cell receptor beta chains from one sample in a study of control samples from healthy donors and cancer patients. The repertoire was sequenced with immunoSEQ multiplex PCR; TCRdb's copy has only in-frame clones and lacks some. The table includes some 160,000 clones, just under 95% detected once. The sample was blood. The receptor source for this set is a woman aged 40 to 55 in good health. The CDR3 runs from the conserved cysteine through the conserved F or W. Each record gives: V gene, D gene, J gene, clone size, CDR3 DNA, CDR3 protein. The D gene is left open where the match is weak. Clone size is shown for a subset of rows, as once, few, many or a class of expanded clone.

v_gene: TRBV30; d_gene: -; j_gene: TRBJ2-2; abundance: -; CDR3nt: TGTGCCTGGGACCTATTCACCGGGGAGCTGTTTTTT; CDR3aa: CAWDLFTGELFF
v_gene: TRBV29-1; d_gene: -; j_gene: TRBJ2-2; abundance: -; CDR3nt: TGCAGCGCCGCCCCGGGCACCGGGGAGCTGTTTTTT; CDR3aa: CSAAPGTGELFF
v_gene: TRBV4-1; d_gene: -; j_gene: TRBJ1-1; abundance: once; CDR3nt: TGCGCCAGCAGCGGGCACAGGGTTGGGGCTGAAGCTTTCTTT; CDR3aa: CASSGHRVGAEAFF
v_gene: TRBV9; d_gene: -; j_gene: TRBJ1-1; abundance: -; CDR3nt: TGTGCCAGCAGCACCGGGACATTAAGTCCACTGAACACTGAAGCTTTCTTT; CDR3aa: CASSTGTLSPLNTEAFF
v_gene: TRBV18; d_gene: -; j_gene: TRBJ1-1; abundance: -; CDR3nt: TGTGCCAGCTCACCTGGACGGAATATGAACACTGAAGCTTTCTTT; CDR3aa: CASSPGRNMNTEAFF
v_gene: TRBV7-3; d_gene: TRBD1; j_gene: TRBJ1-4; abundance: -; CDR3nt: TGTGCCAGCAGCCTAGACAGGGACGAAAAACTGTTTTTT; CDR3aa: CASSLDRDEKLFF
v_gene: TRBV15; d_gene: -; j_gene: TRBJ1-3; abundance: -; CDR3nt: TGTGCCACCAGCAGAGATCCTAATGTGGGGGGAAGCTCTGGAAACACCATATATTTT; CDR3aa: CATSRDPNVGGSSGNTIYF
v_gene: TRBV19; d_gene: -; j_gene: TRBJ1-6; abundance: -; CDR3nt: TGTGCCAGTAGTATAGATCCCCTGACTGGATCACCCCTCCACTTT; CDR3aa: CASSIDPLTGSPLHF
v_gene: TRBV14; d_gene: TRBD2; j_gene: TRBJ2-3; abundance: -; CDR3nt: TGTGCCAGCAGCCCGCAGCCGGCGGGGAGGGGCACAGATACGCAGTATTTT; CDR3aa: CASSPQPAGRGTDTQYF
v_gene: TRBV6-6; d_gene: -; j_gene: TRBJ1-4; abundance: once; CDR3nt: TGTGCCAGCAGTCCGTCAGGGGCTTTCGTAGAAAAACTGTTTTTT; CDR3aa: CASSPSGAFVEKLFF
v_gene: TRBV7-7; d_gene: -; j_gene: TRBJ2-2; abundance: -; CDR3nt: TGTGCCAGCAGCTCTCTTGACCCAAATTACGGGGAGCTGTTTTTT; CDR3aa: CASSSLDPNYGELFF
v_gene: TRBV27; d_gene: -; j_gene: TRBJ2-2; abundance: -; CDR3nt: TGTGCCAGCAGTTTACTTGCCGGGGAGCTGTTTTTT; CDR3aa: CASSLLAGELFF
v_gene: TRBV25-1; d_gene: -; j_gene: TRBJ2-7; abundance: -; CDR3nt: TGTGCCAGCAGTGATTCATGGGACCCCTCCTACGAGCAGTACTTC; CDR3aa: CASSDSWDPSYEQYF
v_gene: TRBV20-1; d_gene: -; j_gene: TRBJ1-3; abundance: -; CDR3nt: TGCAGTGCCACCATTGGAAACACCATATATTTT; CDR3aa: CSATIGNTIYF
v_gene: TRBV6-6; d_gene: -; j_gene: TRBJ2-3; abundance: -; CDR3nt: TGTGCCAGCACACCCCCCAGACGGGGATCGGATACGCAGTATTTT; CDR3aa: CASTPPRRGSDTQYF
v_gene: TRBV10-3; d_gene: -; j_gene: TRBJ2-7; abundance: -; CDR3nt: TGTGCCATCAGCACCCGCCACGAGCAGTACTTC; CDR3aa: CAISTRHEQYF
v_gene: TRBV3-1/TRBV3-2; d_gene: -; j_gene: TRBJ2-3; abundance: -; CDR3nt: TGTGCCAGCAGCCCTCGAGGGGGGGGGAGCACAGATACGCAGTATTTT; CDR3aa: CASSPRGGGSTDTQYF
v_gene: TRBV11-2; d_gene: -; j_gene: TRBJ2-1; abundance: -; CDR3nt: TGTGCCAGCAGCTTAGCGCAGGGGAGTTTTGGTGAGCAGTTCTTC; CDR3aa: CASSLAQGSFGEQFF
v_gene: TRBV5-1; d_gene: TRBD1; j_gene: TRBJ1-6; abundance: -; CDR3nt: TGCGCCAGCAGCTTGGAAAGACAGGGTAATTCACCCCTCCACTTT; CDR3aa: CASSLERQGNSPLHF
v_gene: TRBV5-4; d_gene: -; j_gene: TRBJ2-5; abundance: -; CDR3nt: TGTGCCAGCAGCTTTGATGGGTTCGAGACCCAGTACTTC; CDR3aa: CASSFDGFETQYF
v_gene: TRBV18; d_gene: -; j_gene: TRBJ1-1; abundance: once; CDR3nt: TGTGCCAGCTCACCACTCGGCGGGAGGAATGAAGCTTTCTTT; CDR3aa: CASSPLGGRNEAFF
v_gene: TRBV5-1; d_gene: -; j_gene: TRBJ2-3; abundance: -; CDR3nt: TGCGCCAGCAGCTTGGGGGTAGATACGCAGTATTTT; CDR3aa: CASSLGVDTQYF
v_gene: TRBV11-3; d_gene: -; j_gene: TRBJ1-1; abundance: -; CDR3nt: TGTGCCAGCAGCTTAGGGGCAGGGTCTGACACTGAAGCTTTCTTT; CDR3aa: CASSLGAGSDTEAFF
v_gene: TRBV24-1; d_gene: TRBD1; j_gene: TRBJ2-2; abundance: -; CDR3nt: TGTGCCACCAGTGACAGGACAGGGAGCCCCGCGAACACCGGGGAGCTGTTTTTT; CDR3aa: CATSDRTGSPANTGELFF
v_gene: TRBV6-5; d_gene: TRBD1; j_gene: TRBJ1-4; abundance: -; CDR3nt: TGTGCCAGCAGTTCCACAGGGGGTTTGATTGAAAAACTGTTTTTT; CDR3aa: CASSSTGGLIEKLFF
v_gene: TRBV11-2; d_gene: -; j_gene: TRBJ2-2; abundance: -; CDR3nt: TGTGCCAGCATTCCGAGGGGCCGAAACACCGGGGAGCTGTTTTTT; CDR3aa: CASIPRGRNTGELFF
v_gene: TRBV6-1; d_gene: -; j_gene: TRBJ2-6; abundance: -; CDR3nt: TGTGCCAGCAGTGTTCATGGACAGTCTTTCTCTGGGGCCAACGTCCTGACTTTC; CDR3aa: CASSVHGQSFSGANVLTF
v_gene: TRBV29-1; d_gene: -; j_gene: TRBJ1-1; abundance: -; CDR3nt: TGCAGCGTTGGAGGACAGATGAACACTGAAGCTTTCTTT; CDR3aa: CSVGGQMNTEAFF
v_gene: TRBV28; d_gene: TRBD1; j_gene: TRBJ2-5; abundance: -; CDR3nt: TGTGCCAGCAGTTTACCTAGACAGGGGAGGTTTGAGGGGGAGACCCAGTACTTC; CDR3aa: CASSLPRQGRFEGETQYF
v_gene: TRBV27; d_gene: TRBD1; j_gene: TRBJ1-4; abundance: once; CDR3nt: TGTGCCAGCAGTCCGTCGGACAGGATTAGAGAAAAACTGTTTTTT; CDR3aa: CASSPSDRIREKLFF
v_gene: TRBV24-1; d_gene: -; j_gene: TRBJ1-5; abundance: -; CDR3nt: TGTGCCACCAGTGACGGGGGGGGCAAGGCCCAGCATTTT; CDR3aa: CATSDGGGKAQHF
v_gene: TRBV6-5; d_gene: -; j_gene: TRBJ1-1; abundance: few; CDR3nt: TGTGCCAGCAGTTACTCGATGGTCTACACTGAAGCTTTCTTT; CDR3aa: CASSYSMVYTEAFF
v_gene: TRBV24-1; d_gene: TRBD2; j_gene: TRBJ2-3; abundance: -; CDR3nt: TGTGCCACCAGTGCCCCGGGAGGGTCCACAGATACGCAGTATTTT; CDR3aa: CATSAPGGSTDTQYF
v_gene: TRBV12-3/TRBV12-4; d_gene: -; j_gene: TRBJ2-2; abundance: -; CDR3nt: TGTGCCAGCAGTCCTCGGGCTACCGGGGAGCTGTTTTTT; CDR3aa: CASSPRATGELFF
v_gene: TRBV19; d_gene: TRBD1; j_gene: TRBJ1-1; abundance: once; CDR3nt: TGTGCCAGTAGTTCCGGGACAGGGGTGAACACTGAAGCTTTCTTT; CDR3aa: CASSSGTGVNTEAFF
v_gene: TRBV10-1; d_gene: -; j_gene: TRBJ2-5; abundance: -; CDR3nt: TGCGCCAGCAGTGAGTCAAGTCGCGGGCTAAAAGAGACCCAGTACTTC; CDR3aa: CASSESSRGLKETQYF
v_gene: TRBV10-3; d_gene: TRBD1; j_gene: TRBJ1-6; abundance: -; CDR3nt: TGTGCCATCAGTACAGGACAGGGGCGAAATTCACCCCTCCACTTT; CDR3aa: CAISTGQGRNSPLHF